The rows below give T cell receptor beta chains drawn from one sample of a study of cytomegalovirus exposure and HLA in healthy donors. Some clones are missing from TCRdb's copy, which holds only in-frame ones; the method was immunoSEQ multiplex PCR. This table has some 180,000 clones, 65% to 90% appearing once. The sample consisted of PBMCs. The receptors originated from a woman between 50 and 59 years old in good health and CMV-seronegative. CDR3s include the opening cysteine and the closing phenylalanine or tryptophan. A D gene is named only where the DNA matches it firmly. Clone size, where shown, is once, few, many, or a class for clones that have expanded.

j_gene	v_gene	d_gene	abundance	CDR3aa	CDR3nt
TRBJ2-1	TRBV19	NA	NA	CASSMSPLSSYNEQFF	TGTGCCAGTAGTATGTCTCCCCTTAGCTCCTACAATGAGCAGTTCTTC
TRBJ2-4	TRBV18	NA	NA	CASLTGFGNIQYF	TGTGCCAGCTTAACAGGTTTCGGAAACATTCAGTACTTC
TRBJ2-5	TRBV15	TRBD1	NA	CATSPDRVQETQYF	TGTGCCACCAGCCCTGACAGGGTGCAAGAGACCCAGTACTTC
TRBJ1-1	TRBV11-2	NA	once	CASSLASVMNTEAFF	TGTGCCAGCAGCTTAGCGTCAGTCATGAACACTGAAGCTTTCTTT
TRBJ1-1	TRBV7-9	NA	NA	CSSSSAQGLVTEAFF	TGTTCCAGCAGCTCAGCGCAGGGTTTAGTCACTGAAGCTTTCTTT
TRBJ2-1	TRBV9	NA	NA	CASSSHGVEANEQFF	TGTGCCAGCAGCTCTCATGGAGTGGAGGCCAATGAGCAGTTCTTC
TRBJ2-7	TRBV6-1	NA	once	CASSEAGRVSYEQYF	TGTGCCAGCAGTGAAGCGGGCAGGGTTTCCTACGAGCAGTACTTC
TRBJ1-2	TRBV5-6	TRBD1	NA	CASSQRGDRRYYGYTF	TGTGCCAGCAGCCAGAGGGGGGACAGGCGATACTATGGCTACACCTTC
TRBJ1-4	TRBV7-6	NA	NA	CASSLGPGLNEKLFF	TGTGCCAGCAGCTTAGGACCGGGACTTAATGAAAAACTGTTTTTT
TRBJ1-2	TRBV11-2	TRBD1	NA	CASSGGQGFYGYTF	TGTGCCAGCAGCGGGGGACAGGGGTTCTATGGCTACACCTTC
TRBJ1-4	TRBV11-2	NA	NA	CASSSSGSAGEKLFF	TGTGCCAGCAGCTCTTCGGGTTCAGCGGGTGAAAAACTGTTTTTT
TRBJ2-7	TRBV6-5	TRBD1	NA	CASSPRDRGLGEQYF	TGTGCCAGCAGTCCCCGGGACAGGGGGCTGGGTGAGCAGTACTTC
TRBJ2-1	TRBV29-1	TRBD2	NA	CSVGTLAGVGEQFF	TGCAGCGTTGGGACTCTAGCGGGAGTGGGTGAGCAGTTCTTC
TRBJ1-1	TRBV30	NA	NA	CAWSVSYPETEAFF	TGTGCCTGGAGTGTTTCCTACCCCGAAACTGAAGCTTTCTTT
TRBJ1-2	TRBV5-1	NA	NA	CASSPDTNYGYTF	TGCGCCAGCAGCCCAGATACTAACTATGGCTACACCTTC
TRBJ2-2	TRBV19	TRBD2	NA	CASTPVAGADTGELFF	TGTGCCAGTACCCCGGTGGCGGGAGCGGACACCGGGGAGCTGTTTTTT
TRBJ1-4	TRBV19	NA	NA	CASTWGRGSRTNEKLFF	TGTGCCAGTACCTGGGGAAGGGGCTCGAGGACTAATGAAAAACTGTTTTTT
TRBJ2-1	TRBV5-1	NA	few	CASSASRLGNEQFF	TGCGCCAGCAGCGCTAGCAGACTGGGCAATGAGCAGTTCTTC